This T cell receptor (beta chain) derives from a study of cytomegalovirus exposure and HLA in healthy donors (dated by TCRdb to between 2016 and 2019). Looking at the study overall: In an earlier analysis of some 610 of the donors, 250 to 350 Gb of sequence data and roughly 100 million unique TCR beta sequences from some 170 million T cells were reported. In a later analysis, previously published TCR beta repertoires from about 640 donors were re-analyzed and high-resolution HLA genotyping was added so that TCR occurrence patterns could be studied. The T cell repertoires of about 700 subjects were profiled by immunosequencing and related to cytomegalovirus serostatus. HLA typing included class I and class II loci at four-digit resolution. The number of donors typed differed by locus, with 629-630 for A, B, C, DRB1 and DQB1, roughly 550 for DQA1, 600 to 610 for DPA1, and some 440 for DPB1. The later analysis used no new phenotypic data to find candidate immune exposures, relying instead on TCR beta sequences and their occurrence across donors. Donor age, sex, ethnicity and CMV serostatus were compiled together with the repertoire data. Genome-wide SNP genotypes for about 65% of the 666 donors were used in a later genetic analysis, which treated that subset as a discovery cohort. The study aimed to test whether signatures of past pathogen exposure could be identified by cataloging public T cell receptors. The genetic ancestry cluster associated with self-reported Caucasian donors included 81% of the roughly 360 genotyped donors. Roughly 5 DR-DQ haplotypes were handled as single units for association and clustering because linkage in the cohort was strong. All discovery cohort repertoires had been generated on a single sequencing platform. Among around 400 genotyped donors of the cohort, an average of roughly 240,000 unique TCR beta nucleotide sequences were sequenced per donor, roughly 18% of them non-productive. An early release covering roughly 640 HLA-typed donors comprised approximately 290 gigabases of sequencing data and around 86 million unique TCR sequences. In an earlier analysis of 550 to 700 of the donors, high-throughput TCR beta sequencing was used to judge whether each TCR beta V gene segment behaved as functional or pseudogenic. To predict cytomegalovirus infection status, the study combined high-throughput TCR immunosequencing, statistical association of individual TCRs with disease status, and machine learning. A separate validation cohort of some 130 different subjects was used in addition to the approximately 700-subject first cohort.

Points the paper makes about the study in general: V-gene and J-gene trimming of TCR beta chains was associated with a missense DCLRE1C variant in a later genetic analysis, and the association was replicated in an independent cohort. A later analysis found that most CMV-associated TCR beta chains appeared HLA-restricted, with HLA associations seemingly driven largely by CMV exposure. This cohort had only TCR beta chains sequenced, and the lack of alpha or paired-chain data limited which features could be detected. Because HLA typing was missing for some donors at each locus, association tests included only the typed subset. A few of the identified cytomegalovirus-associated TCR beta chains were confirmed in vitro to be specific for cytomegalovirus antigens. A cluster of highly shared sequence variants was judged likely to be a technical artifact of the sequencing pipeline. Strong co-occurrence of HLA alleles, especially DR and DQ, made assigning TCR associations to individual alleles difficult. In an earlier analysis of under 600 of the donors, most TCR beta V segments were observed in productive rearrangements about 90% or about 30% of the time, broadly matching IMGT annotations. The earlier analysis of a few hundred of the donors excluded roughly 17 rarely observed V segments, including chromosome 9 orphons, because counts were too low. A further reported finding was that TCR beta sequences accurately predicted the HLA-A and HLA-B alleles for most subjects in the first cohort. In a later analysis, the rate of TCR association differed among HLA loci, with DRB1 alleles having the most associated TCRs and HLA-C alleles having the fewest. Because the 87-base-pair reads could not distinguish some IMGT-functional V segments, including TRBV6-2 and TRBV6-3, those segments were excluded. In the study, roughly 160 TCR beta chains were listed as associated with cytomegalovirus. The presence/absence analyses assumed that sequencing depth was roughly uniform across donors, and that assumption may not be true. Linkage disequilibrium might explain the correlated functional status among segregating V segments, but an unknown experimental factor could not be excluded. The classifier was reported to diagnose cytomegalovirus status with high specificity and sensitivity in both the original cohort and the validation cohort. Specific HLA alleles were associated with 15,000 to 20,000 TCR beta sequences at a false discovery rate of 0.05 in a later analysis. In a later analysis, several top co-occurrence clusters were reported to appear linked to parvovirus B19, influenza, CMV and Epstein-Barr virus. A later analysis found that HLA-associated TCR beta chains were more clonally expanded and had lower generation probabilities than equally common non-associated chains. CMV serostatus was the only immune exposure information available for the cohort. Across donors, most TCR sequences were observed very rarely, whereas some public TCRs were present in many individuals. In a later genetic analysis, fewer N-insertions in productive TCRs were reported among donors in an Asian-associated ancestry cluster than the roughly 670-donor mean. The authors suggested that the approach could potentially be generalized to other disease states and immunological phenotypes.

Worth noting for this clone: Its antigen is not yet known. No base qualities exist here, and no much larger clone lies one base off it.

The library relied on the immunoSEQ multiplex PCR assay. For the multiplex PCR, a mixture combining 60 forward primers for TCR Vbeta segments and 13 reverse primers for TCR Jbeta segments was used. Amplification of the CDR3 region of rearranged TCR beta genes was performed with a multiplex PCR assay on genomic DNA. The Illumina HiSeq System was used to sequence the amplified TCR beta libraries as 87-base-pair reads. As for how the authors treated the data: A later analysis tallied tens of millions of unique TCR beta chains across the 666 repertoires, and around 12 million of those chains were shared by two or more donors. Raw reads were error-corrected and collapsed into unique sequences by a nearest-neighbor algorithm in which closely related sequences were merged to remove PCR and sequencing errors. V, D and J gene segments were assigned by aligning CDR3 sequences to IMGT reference sequences. For a sequence to be retained, at least a six-nucleotide match to both a V gene segment and a J gene segment was required. Rearrangements were classified as productive when the CDR3 lacked stop codons and remained in frame with V and J, and all other rearrangements were classified as non-productive. Following IMGT convention, CDR3 was defined as the stretch from the second conserved V-encoded cysteine up to the conserved J-encoded phenylalanine. Sequences without an unambiguous match to a single V gene segment were excluded from the earlier analysis of 450 to 750 of the donors. An earlier analysis of a few hundred of the donors called V segments functional above 56.7% productive rearrangements and segregating when the between-donor standard deviation exceeded 5%. To diagnose cytomegalovirus status from the catalog of TCR beta chain sequences, a statistical classification framework was built. In a later analysis, TCR nucleotide sequences were compared against IMGT/GENE-DB human TR gene sequences so that V and J genes could be assigned. Using the TCRdist pipeline, a later analysis assigned CDR3 sequences along with most-parsimonious VDJ recombination scenarios. In a later analysis, each TCR beta chain was defined by its CDR3 amino acid sequence together with its V-gene family, and reads lacking a unique V-gene family were excluded. To address suspected cross-contamination and a sequencing artifact, a later analysis removed 592 highly shared, low-generation-probability nucleotide sequences. In a later analysis, a clonal expansion index for each public chain was calculated from normalized within-repertoire ranks of inferred template counts. In a later analysis, generation probabilities were computed with a VDJ recombination model fitted to out-of-frame rearrangements, and the resulting probabilities were checked against IGoR. In a later analysis, hypergeometric tests were used to score TCR-TCR, TCR-HLA and TCR-CMV co-occurrence, with a repertoire-size bias correction applied to TCR pairs. In a later analysis, false discovery rates were estimated by permuting HLA or CMV assignments 20 times. In a later analysis, co-occurring TCRs were grouped using DBSCAN, and TCRdist sequence similarity was added for clustering within HLA-allele-positive subsets. For co-occurrence clustering, repertoires with fewer than 30,000 or more than 120,000 public chains were excluded, along with roughly 5 repertoires with anomalous nucleotide sharing. The table comes from immuneACCESS by way of TCRdb, which keeps in-frame sequences with V and J called. Part of the clones is missing from these tables; in studies checked, under half for an unresolved V gene and the rest for unknown reasons. Clone size and V and J calls were adopted from that table, with D and trimming inferred from the DNA. The sample profile shows about 120,000 clones; roughly 80% of them were found once. The ten largest clonotypes hold less than 3% of the sample.

The cohort comprised more than 550 healthy bone marrow donors. All cohort members were sampled while nominally healthy, although unrecorded immune exposures were likely present. The donor tested CMV seropositive, placing the donor among the approximately 310 seropositive members of the cohort. Each donor provided a peripheral blood sample, and peripheral blood mononuclear cells were used for TCR beta sequencing. Genomic DNA extraction from the blood cell samples was performed with the Qiagen DNeasy Blood Extraction Kit. V loses 5 bases at its end and J loses 0 bases; junction bases beyond the gene matches: 5. CDR1 and CDR2 are drawn from the germline V gene (reference sequence): PRHDT, FYEKMQ. Counted from cysteine to phenylalanine, this CDR3 has 16 amino acids. Left in the record is the CDR3 DNA by itself, 48 bases read in frame from the first base.

The sequence is built from TRBV13 and TRBJ2-2, and 8 junction bases match TRBD1. Sequencing input: PBMCs. This clonotype was obtained from a woman aged 40 to 50 in good health and CMV-seropositive. CDR3 loop: CASSPRDRPNTGELFF. The DNA sequence follows: TGTGCCAGCAGCCCCCGGGACAGGCCGAACACCGGGGAGCTGTTTTTT.